This T cell receptor (beta chain) originates from a study of cytomegalovirus exposure and HLA in healthy donors. Study-wide findings and caveats: A later analysis revealed that TCR association rates differed between HLA loci, peaking at DRB1 and bottoming out at HLA-C. Per a later analysis, approximately 16,000 TCR beta sequences showed association with HLA alleles at 0.05 false discovery rate. According to reports, the classifier identified cytomegalovirus status with high specificity and sensitivity.

This clone has more than one count but fewer than ten. Its antigen is unidentified. V was pared by 7 bases and J by 2 bases, with 12 bases between. Germline V CDR1 and CDR2: MNHEY, SVGAGI. The CDR3 contains 13 residues. With 60 Vbeta and 13 Jbeta primers, the PCR was carried out. Measured with immunoSEQ multiplex PCR; TCRdb has only the in-frame clones, and not every one. The table shows about 110,000 clones, with about 68% occurring only once. Healthy bone marrow donors formed the donor group. Input material: PBMCs. The chain links TRBV6-5 to TRBJ2-7; D is perhaps TRBD1 (6 bases). The sequence derives from a young man in good health and CMV-seropositive. CDR3 bases: TGTGCCAGCACAGACGGACAGACCTACGAGCAGTACTTC. Translating it yields CASTDGQTYEQYF.